This T cell receptor (beta chain) was obtained from a study of blood T cell repertoires in COVID-19. Study background: The United States, Italy and Spain supplied acute and convalescent COVID-19 samples. In each case, the material was cDNA or gDNA derived from T cells, B-cell-depleted T cells, or PBMCs.

Source study methods: Using reference gene primer amplification, nucleated cell counts were estimated. Profiling relied on immunoSEQ multiplex PCR, and the TCRdb table lists in-frame clones only, not all of them. V and J calls and clone size are copied from that table; D and trimming were computed from the DNA. The sample contains a few hundred thousand clones, 65% to 90% of which appear only once. The germline V gene has CDR1 SGHDT and CDR2 YYEEEE. V was clipped by 4 bases and J by 7 bases, with 14 bases between them. The CDR3 contains 13 residues. The chain has TRBV5-6 and TRBJ1-2; D is uncertain. The specimen was peripheral blood. The TCR comes from a woman aged 35 to 49 who had recovered from COVID-19. The CDR3 DNA sequence: TGTGCCAGCAGCCGAACCGACCCGGGTGGCTACACCTTC. Translation gives CASSRTDPGGYTF.